This T cell receptor (beta chain) came from a study of Graves' ophthalmopathy and Graves' hyperthyroidism. Concerning this clonotype itself: Its antigen remains unknown.

Amplification targeted the TCR beta CDR3 regions, with RNA transcripts as the source material. Investigators did first-round RT-PCR with HTBI primers, then second-round multiplex PCR. From the multiplex PCR reads, TCRdb called clonotypes with MiXCR, one entry per CDR3 protein. The sample shows approximately 1.2 million distinct CDR3 sequences, 35% to 40% of them seen only once. The study's findings and limits: In blood appeared most of the expanded thyroid clonotypes whose frequency exceeded 0.001. From stable hyperthyroidism, ophthalmopathy was separated by a 13-signature model with 85% to 90% sensitivity and around 80% specificity.

The germline V gene encodes CDR1 MGHDK and CDR2 SYGVNS. The CDR3 consists of 13 residues. The V gene end was trimmed by 11 bases and the J gene end by 4 bases; junction bases not matched to a gene: 4. Patients in the hyperthyroidism group, adults aged 18 to 65, were newly diagnosed, under 2 months' duration. No donor had other autoimmune disease, uncontrolled infection, pregnancy or lactation. This TCR was recovered from an adult man with Graves' hyperthyroidism. This chain uses TRBV25-1 with TRBJ2-5; 13 positions agree with TRBD2. Sequences were obtained from peripheral blood or thyroid tissue (not recorded which). CDR3 in DNA: TGTGCCGGACTAGCGGGAGCGGGAGAGACCCAGTACTTC. This encodes CAGLAGAGETQYF.